Each of the 20 T cell receptor beta chains below was sequenced from the same sample in a study of cytomegalovirus exposure and HLA in healthy donors listed by TCRdb under 2017. The library was produced with the immunoSEQ multiplex PCR assay. A mixture of 60 forward primers for TCR Vbeta segments and 13 reverse primers for TCR Jbeta segments was used in the multiplex PCR. Entries here come from immuneACCESS through TCRdb and include only in-frame sequences with V and J called. Some clones fail to appear in such tables; in the studies checked, an unresolved V gene covers under half of the shortfall, and the cause of the remainder is unknown. The sample table records approximately 91,000 clones; approximately 86% of these occur just once. Of the sample, around a tenth is held by the ten largest clones. Sequenced input: PBMCs. These receptors all come from a man younger than 40 in good health and CMV-seropositive.

The chain carries TRBV7-9 and TRBJ1-1; no clear D. Germline V gene lookup returns CDR1 SEHNR and CDR2 FQNEAQ (reference sequence). This CDR3 contains 14 residues. Trimming took 1 base from V and 4 from J, leaving 10 bases between them. CDR3 amino acids: CASSLEGGITEAFF. CDR3 DNA sequence: TGTGCCAGCAGCTTAGAAGGAGGGATCACTGAAGCTTTCTTT.

V is TRBV9 and J is TRBJ2-7, with D unclear. The CDR3 consists of 14 residues. Germline CDR1 and CDR2: SGDLS and YYNGEE. V lost 0 bases and J lost 2, with 9 bases in between. In DNA form, the CDR3 reads TGTGCCAGCAGCGTAGGAAGCGCAGCCTACGAGCAGTACTTC. It yields the protein CASSVGSAAYEQYF.

The chain has TRBV30 and TRBJ1-2; D may be TRBD1 (5 bases). The CDR3 is made up of 14 amino acids. Trimming stripped 3 bases from V and 7 bases from J, with 18 bases between. CDR1 GTSNPN and CDR2 SVGIG come from the germline V gene (reference sequence). The CDR3 reads CAWSTTSGRGGYTF. DNA of the CDR3: TGTGCCTGGAGCACGACGTCAGGGAGGGGTGGCTACACCTTC.

The chain has TRBV4-1 and TRBJ1-4; D is perhaps TRBD1 (5 bases). The CDR3 has 18 residues. Germline V CDR1 and CDR2: MGHRA, YSYEKL. The V and J ends lost 2 bases and 0 bases respectively, with 16 bases between them. CDR3 protein: CASSQTPGLGATNEKLFF. DNA of the CDR3: TGCGCCAGCAGCCAAACACCAGGGCTAGGAGCAACTAATGAAAAACTGTTTTTT.

The DNA of the CDR3 is TGTGCCAGCAGCTTGGACATCCCGTACGAGCAGTACTTC. Amino acid sequence: CASSLDIPYEQYF. V and J are TRBV5-6 and TRBJ2-7; D remains unclear. CDR1 and CDR2 from the germline V gene are SGHDT and YYEEEE. The CDR3 length is 13 residues. Trimming took 0 bases from V and 4 from J, leaving 8 bases between them. Drawing the rest from reference TRBV5-6 and TRBJ2-7, the complete variable domain is DAGVTQSPTHLIKTRGQQVTLRCSPKSGHDTVSWYQQALGQGPQFIFQYYEEEERQRGNFPDRFSGHQFPNYSSELNVNALLLGDSALYLCASSLDIPYEQYFGPGTRLTVT.

The rearrangement uses TRBV28 and TRBJ2-1; 7 bases agree with TRBD2. The CDR3 covers 17 residues. V was clipped by 3 bases and J by 7 bases; unmatched bases: 15. Germline assignment: CDR1 MDHEN and CDR2 SYDVKM. The CDR3 DNA follows: TGTGCCAGCAGTTTTTTGTCGGGTCGGGAGGTTAGGAATGAGCAGTTCTTC. Residues: CASSFLSGREVRNEQFF.

The gene calls are TRBV1 and TRBJ2-7; the D call in the table, TRBD2, was not verified against the DNA. TRBV1 is shown as a pseudogene. The CDR3 runs to 20 residues. The CDR3 protein is CTSSRGGTAQQAGGSYEQYF. CDR3 nucleotide sequence: TGCACCAGCAGTCGGGGGGGGACAGCCCAGCAAGCTGGGGGCTCCTACGAGCAGTACTTC.

The chain uses TRBV11-2 and TRBJ2-7; 8 nucleotides match TRBD2. The CDR3 has 14 amino acids. Looked up from germline, CDR1 is SGHAT and CDR2 is FQNNGV. V shed 5 bases, J shed 0 bases, and the junction held 3 bases outside the gene matches. CDR3 nucleotide sequence: TGTGCCAGCAGCCCTAGCGGGCGCTCCTACGAGCAGTACTTC. Translating gives CASSPSGRSYEQYF.

The CDR3 here is CASSGDTTPYEQYF. In nucleotides, the CDR3 is TGTGCCAGCAGCGGGGACACTACCCCCTACGAGCAGTACTTC. The chain employs TRBV9 and TRBJ2-7; a possible D gene is TRBD1 (6 bases). Germline loops: CDR1 SGDLS, CDR2 YYNGEE. This CDR3 contains 14 residues. V lost 3 bases and J 2 bases, leaving 12 bases between the germline ends.

This sequence joins TRBV7-9 and TRBJ2-7; weak D call: TRBD2 (6 bases). The CDR3 has 14 amino acids. Germline V CDR1 and CDR2: SEHNR, FQNEAQ (reference sequence). Trimming removed 4 bases from V and 3 bases from J, with 13 bases in between. Here the CDR3 DNA reads TGTGCCAGCAGCTCAGGGACTTACTTCTACGAGCAGTACTTC. Protein: CASSSGTYFYEQYF. Variable domain in full (rest from reference TRBV7-9 and TRBJ2-7): DTGVSQNPRHKITKRGQNVTFRCDPISEHNRLYWYRQTLGQGPEFLTYFQNEAQLEKSRLLSDRFSAERPKGSFSTLEIQRTEQGDSAMYLCASSSGTYFYEQYFGPGTRLTVT.

The CDR3, as DNA: TGCGCCAGCAGCTTCGAGGGACTAGCAGTAGGTTACCAGTTCTTC. Encoded protein: CASSFEGLAVGYQFF. The chain has TRBV5-1 and TRBJ2-1; 9 bases fit TRBD2. The CDR3 extends over 15 amino acids. Germline V lookup: CDR1 SGHRS, CDR2 YFSETQ. After removal of 2 bases from V and 13 bases from J, the junction contained 13 bases not matched to a gene.

The J gene is TRBJ1-1, the V gene TRBV6-5; D ambiguous. Looked up from germline, CDR1 is MNHEY and CDR2 is SVGAGI. The CDR3 sequence is 15 residues long. Trimming removed 4 bases from V and 4 bases from J, with 16 bases in between. DNA of the CDR3: TGTGCCAGCAGTTCCCTATTAGACGGGATCACTGAAGCTTTCTTT. Translated: CASSSLLDGITEAFF.

The chain has TRBV5-1 and TRBJ1-1; D possibly corresponds to TRBD1 (6 bases). Germline CDR1 reads SGHRS; CDR2 reads YFSETQ. Trimming pared 4 bases from V and 1 base from J, leaving 14 bases between. The CDR3 extends over 15 amino acids. CDR3 amino acids: CASSQLGQTNTEAFF. CDR3 in DNA: TGCGCCAGCAGCCAGCTCGGACAGACGAACACTGAAGCTTTCTTT.

This clone showed up just a few times. The chain carries TRBV19 and TRBJ2-5; 9 bases agree with TRBD1. V lost 5 bases and J lost 2; bases outside the gene matches: 12. CDR1 is LNHDA, CDR2 SQIVND, per germline (reference sequence). The length of the CDR3 is 17 residues. CDR3 coding DNA: TGTGCCAGTAGTTCCAACCGGGACAGGGTCGGACAAGAGACCCAGTACTTC. Its protein is CASSSNRDRVGQETQYF.

The V gene is TRBV20-1, the J gene TRBJ1-2; weak D call: TRBD1 (6 bases). In germline, CDR1 is DFQATT, CDR2 SNEGSKA (reference sequence). The CDR3 covers 11 residues. V was trimmed by 6 bases and J by 3 bases, leaving 8 bases between them. This CDR3 reads CSASGDYGYTF. The CDR3 DNA sequence: TGCAGTGCATCAGGGGACTATGGCTACACCTTC.

J is TRBJ1-1 and V is TRBV5-1, with D unresolved. In germline, CDR1 is SGHRS, CDR2 YFSETQ. The CDR3 covers 16 residues. The V end was cut by 5 bases, the J end by 3 bases, with 20 bases between. The CDR3 nucleotides are TGCGCCAGCAGTGACCCCGGGGATTGGGTGCACACTGAAGCTTTCTTT. Its protein is CASSDPGDWVHTEAFF.

The chain employs TRBV6-5 and TRBJ1-2; no clear D. Trimming removed 0 bases from V and 7 bases from J, with 18 bases in between. Germline V lookup: CDR1 MNHEY, CDR2 SVGAGI. The CDR3 consists of 16 residues. CDR3 sequence reads: CASSYSTKASDFGYTF. DNA for the CDR3: TGTGCCAGCAGTTACTCAACGAAGGCATCGGACTTTGGCTACACCTTC.

This chain joins TRBV15 and TRBJ2-5, with D perhaps matching TRBD1 (5 bases). This CDR3 is built from 14 residues. The germline CDR1 and CDR2 sequences are LNHNV and YYDKDF (reference sequence). Deletions cut 0 bases from V and 5 bases from J, with 10 bases between. CDR3: CATSRETVRETQYF. The CDR3 DNA reads as TGTGCCACCAGCAGAGAGACAGTGCGGGAGACCCAGTACTTC.

The CDR3 sequence: CASSLAGYSNQPQHF. CDR3 sequence (DNA): TGCGCCAGCAGCTTGGCAGGGTATAGCAATCAGCCCCAGCATTTT. V and J are TRBV5-1 and TRBJ1-5, with a possible D match to TRBD1 (5 bases). V lost 0 bases and J lost 0, with 7 bases in between. Germline CDR1 SGHRS, CDR2 YFSETQ. The length of the CDR3 is 15 residues.

J is TRBJ1-3 and V is TRBV29-1; no reliable D call. The V end lost 4 bases, the J end lost 2 bases, and 6 bases lay between the germline ends. Looked up from germline, CDR1 is SQVTM and CDR2 is ANQGSEA. The CDR3 loop spans 12 amino acids. This CDR3 is CSVGQTGNTIYF. The CDR3 nucleotides read TGCAGCGTTGGCCAGACTGGAAACACCATATATTTT.